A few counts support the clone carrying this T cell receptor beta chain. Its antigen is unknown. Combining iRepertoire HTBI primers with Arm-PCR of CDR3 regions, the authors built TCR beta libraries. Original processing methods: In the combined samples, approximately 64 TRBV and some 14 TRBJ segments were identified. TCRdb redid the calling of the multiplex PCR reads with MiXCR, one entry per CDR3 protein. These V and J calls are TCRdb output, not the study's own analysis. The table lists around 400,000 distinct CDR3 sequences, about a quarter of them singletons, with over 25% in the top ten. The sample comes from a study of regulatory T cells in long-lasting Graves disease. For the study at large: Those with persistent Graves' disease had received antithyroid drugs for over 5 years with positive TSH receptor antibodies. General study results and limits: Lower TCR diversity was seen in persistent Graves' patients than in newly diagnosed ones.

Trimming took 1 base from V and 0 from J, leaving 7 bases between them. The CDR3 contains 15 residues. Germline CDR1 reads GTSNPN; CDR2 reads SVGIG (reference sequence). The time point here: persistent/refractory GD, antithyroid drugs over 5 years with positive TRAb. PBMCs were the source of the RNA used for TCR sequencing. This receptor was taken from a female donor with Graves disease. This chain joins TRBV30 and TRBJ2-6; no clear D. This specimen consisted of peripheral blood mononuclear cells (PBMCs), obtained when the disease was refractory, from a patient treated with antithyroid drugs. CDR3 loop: CAWSEINSGANVLTF. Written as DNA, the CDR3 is TGTGCCTGGAGTGAGATAAACTCTGGGGCCAACGTCCTGACTTTC.